One sample yielded the 17 T cell receptor beta chains listed below, sequenced in a study of T cell responses to AZD1222 COVID-19 vaccine. Assay used: immunoSEQ multiplex PCR; TCRdb lists only in-frame clones, some missing. The repertoire includes about 130,000 clones, about nine tenths of them detected once, and 20% to 25% sits in the top ten. The specimen was peripheral blood, collected on day 0 of AZD1222 vaccination. Receptor source: an adult in good health.

A few counts support this clone. The chain combines TRBV18 with TRBJ1-1; no definite D call. With 3 bases removed from V and 0 bases from J, the gap between germline ends came to 11 bases. Germline values: CDR1 KGHSH, CDR2 LQKENI. There are 15 residues in the CDR3. The CDR3 sequence is CASSPIKNMNTEAFF. The CDR3 bases are TGTGCCAGCTCACCGATAAAGAACATGAACACTGAAGCTTTCTTT.

The V gene is TRBV6-2 or TRBV6-3, the J gene TRBJ1-5, with a possible D match to TRBD1 (5 bases). Germline values: CDR1 MNHEY, CDR2 SVGEGT. V lost 4 bases and J lost 4, with 14 bases in between. The CDR3 extends over 15 amino acids. CDR3 region: CASSFPGLPNQPQHF. CDR3 nucleotide sequence: TGTGCCAGCAGTTTTCCGGGACTCCCGAATCAGCCCCAGCATTTT.

The chain combines TRBV12-3 or TRBV12-4 with TRBJ2-7, with D maybe TRBD1 (6 bases). The CDR3 runs to 13 residues. V was cut by 5 bases and J by 3 bases, with 11 bases left in between. The CDR3 DNA reads as TGTGCCAGCAGTCGGACAGACAACTACGAGCAGTACTTC. Translation: CASSRTDNYEQYF.

This rearrangement joins TRBV18 to TRBJ2-3; D gene uncertain. CDR3 length equals 13 residues. V shed 1 base and J shed 4 bases, with 6 bases lying between them. Germline assignment: CDR1 KGHSH and CDR2 LQKENI. The CDR3 spells CASSPLVADTQYF. DNA of the CDR3: TGTGCCAGCTCACCACTCGTGGCAGATACGCAGTATTTT.

The rearrangement joins TRBV7-2 to TRBJ1-5; D may be TRBD1 (5 bases). Germline loops: CDR1 SGHTA, CDR2 FQGNSA. Trimming cost V 3 bases and J 1 base, with 10 bases left between them. The CDR3 is 15 amino acids. CDR3 amino acids: CASSLGLGSNQPQHF. The CDR3 DNA follows: TGTGCCAGCAGCTTGGGACTGGGCAGCAATCAGCCCCAGCATTTT.

This chain connects TRBV19 to TRBJ2-7; D is uncertain. Trimming removed 4 bases at V and 5 bases at J, with 12 bases between. The CDR3 is 13 amino acids. The V gene's germline CDR1 is LNHDA and CDR2 SQIVND (reference sequence). CDR3 residues: CASSTRSADEQYF. The DNA of the CDR3 is TGTGCCAGTAGTACCCGGTCCGCAGACGAGCAGTACTTC.

The rearrangement joins TRBV6-6 to TRBJ1-4, with D perhaps TRBD1 (5 bases). V lost 1 base to trimming and J lost 1 base, with 10 bases between them. Germline V lookup: CDR1 MNHNY, CDR2 SVGAGI (reference sequence). CDR3 size: 16 residues. The CDR3 nucleotides are TGTGCCAGCAGTTACTTGGCCGACAGAACTAATGAAAAACTGTTTTTT. Translated, it gives CASSYLADRTNEKLFF.

The J gene is TRBJ2-5, the V gene TRBV9; no definite D call. This CDR3 contains 16 residues. Germline V CDR1 and CDR2: SGDLS, YYNGEE. V shed 4 bases and J shed 5 bases, with 21 bases lying between them. The CDR3 region is CASSPRADPPPETQYF. The CDR3, as DNA: TGTGCCAGCAGCCCCCGGGCGGACCCCCCGCCCGAGACCCAGTACTTC.

The chain couples TRBV4-1 to TRBJ1-5; D ambiguous. The CDR3 is made up of 14 amino acids. V shed 4 bases and J shed 5 bases, with 12 bases lying between them. Germline V gives CDR1 MGHRA, CDR2 YSYEKL. CDR3 bases: TGCGCCAGCAGCCTAGATGGCGGGTATCAGCCCCAGCATTTT. Amino acids: CASSLDGGYQPQHF.

The V call is TRBV7-2, the J call TRBJ1-5; 10 positions agree with TRBD1. CDR1 and CDR2 from the germline V gene are SGHTA and FQGNSA. There are 14 residues in the CDR3. Losses at the gene ends were 3 bases for V and 5 bases for J; bases not matched to a gene: 1. The CDR3 loop is CASSLDRGDQPQHF. The CDR3 bases are TGTGCCAGCAGCTTGGACAGGGGGGATCAGCCCCAGCATTTT.

The chain recombines TRBV27 with TRBJ1-2; no clear D. Germline V gives CDR1 MNHEY, CDR2 SMNVEV (reference sequence). The ends were cut back, 3 bases at V and 8 bases at J, with 16 bases in the middle. This CDR3 has 14 amino acids. CDR3 nucleotide sequence: TGTGCCAGCAGTTTCTACCCCGGCCCTGGAGGCTACACCTTC. This codes for CASSFYPGPGGYTF.

The V call is TRBV7-2, the J call TRBJ1-5; no definite D call. CDR1 and CDR2 (germline): SGHTA, FQGNSA. The V end lost 5 bases, the J end lost 7 bases, and 9 bases lay between the germline ends. The CDR3 spans 12 residues. The CDR3 nucleotides read TGTGCCAGCAGCGCCGGGCCACAGCCCCAGCATTTT. The encoded protein is CASSAGPQPQHF.

This clone was seen only a few times. The chain recombines TRBV5-1 with TRBJ1-2; no clear D gene. Trimming left V 6 bases short and J 6 bases short, with 18 bases between. The CDR3 runs 14 residues. Per the germline V gene, CDR1 is SGHRS and CDR2 is YFSETQ. Written as DNA, the CDR3 is TGCGCCAGCACTCCTTGGAAGTCGGTTAATGGCTACACCTTC. Translation: CASTPWKSVNGYTF.

The chain couples TRBV28 to TRBJ2-5, with 12 positions matching TRBD1. V shed 6 bases, J shed 5 bases, and the junction held 10 bases outside the gene matches. The CDR3 spans 16 residues. From germline, CDR1 is MDHEN and CDR2 SYDVKM. CDR3 residues: CASSYTPGTGGETQYF. The DNA for the CDR3 is TGTGCCAGCAGCTACACCCCCGGGACAGGGGGCGAGACCCAGTACTTC.

The chain couples TRBV18 to TRBJ2-7; the match to TRBD1 covers 10 bases. CDR3 length: 15 amino acids. V was clipped by 3 bases and J by 1 base; unmatched bases: 3. In germline, CDR1 is KGHSH, CDR2 LQKENI. CDR3 nucleotide sequence: TGTGCCAGCTCACCCTGGACAGGGGGGTCCTACGAGCAGTACTTC. This sequence encodes CASSPWTGGSYEQYF.

The CDR3 DNA sequence: TGTGCCAGCAGTCTCGTTAAGACAAGCTCTGGAAACACCATATATTTT. Translating gives CASSLVKTSSGNTIYF. The V and J genes are TRBV28 and TRBJ1-3; D remains ambiguous. CDR1 and CDR2 from the germline V gene are MDHEN and SYDVKM. V was trimmed by 5 bases and J by 0 bases, leaving 14 bases between them. The CDR3 totals 16 residues.

The chain is built from TRBV2 and TRBJ2-7; D assignment may be TRBD1 or TRBD2 (5 bases each). The V gene lost 2 bases and the J gene lost 10 bases, with 12 bases spanning the gap. This CDR3 has 12 residues. CDR1 is SNHLY, CDR2 FYNNEI, per germline. This CDR3 reads CASSERGSGQYF. DNA of the CDR3: TGTGCCAGCAGTGAACGGGGCAGCGGACAGTACTTC.